The T cell receptor (beta chain) described here comes from a study of radiation and T cells in renal cell carcinoma. The CDR3 is 14 amino acids. The V and J ends lost 4 bases and 5 bases respectively, with 12 bases between them. Germline V gene lookup returns CDR1 LNHDA and CDR2 SQIVND (reference sequence). About this clone: What it recognizes is unknown.

This table comes from immunoSEQ multiplex PCR, and its TCRdb copy is limited to in-frame clones, with some not included. In the table there are roughly 80,000 clones, approximately 82% of which are singletons. The time point here: blood 4 weeks post-SBRT, at nephrectomy. Treatment reported: 15 Gy SBRT to primary tumor, nephrectomy 4 weeks later. Whole-study results and caveats: From baseline, blood top tumor clonotypes peaked at 2 weeks post-radiation.

J is TRBJ1-5 and V is TRBV19, with no clear D. Sequencing used blood, obtained from a patient whose treatment included radiotherapy and nephrectomy. The source of this sequence is a woman aged 60-75 years with renal cell carcinoma. The CDR3 loop is CASSTGGNHQPQHF. CDR3 DNA: TGTGCCAGTAGTACCGGAGGGAACCATCAGCCCCAGCATTTT.